This TCR beta chain was sequenced during a study of identifying expanded T cells in peripheral blood. Remarks on this clone: Its antigen remains unidentified.

Findings of the study overall: Clone count variance between roughly 2-week samples rose with total template count. About 1.2 clones differed between technical replicates, versus approximately 17 and 20 over time.

Healthy donors had no documented immune events, such as infections, while sampled. Trimming shortened V by 5 bases and J by 8 bases, and 16 bases separated the two germline ends. The length of the CDR3 is 14 residues. Germline V lookup: CDR1 MDHEN, CDR2 SYDVKM. The table came from immunoSEQ multiplex PCR; TCRdb's copy has only in-frame clones and leaves some out. Of some 95,000 clones in the sample, 70% to 90% were seen once. This clonotype was sampled from a person between 18 and 70 years old in good health. This rearrangement joins TRBV28 to TRBJ1-5; possibly TRBD1 for D (6 bases). The sample was blood. The CDR3 protein is CASSEQGSGEPQHF. The CDR3 nucleotides read TGTGCCAGCAGTGAACAGGGATCAGGAGAGCCCCAGCATTTT. The whole variable domain, remainder taken from reference TRBV28 and TRBJ1-5, is DVKVTQSSRYLVKRTGEKVFLECVQDMDHENMFWYRQDPGLGLRLIYFSYDVKMKEKGDIPEGYSVSREKKERFSLILESASTNQTSMYLCASSEQGSGEPQHFGDGTRLSIL.